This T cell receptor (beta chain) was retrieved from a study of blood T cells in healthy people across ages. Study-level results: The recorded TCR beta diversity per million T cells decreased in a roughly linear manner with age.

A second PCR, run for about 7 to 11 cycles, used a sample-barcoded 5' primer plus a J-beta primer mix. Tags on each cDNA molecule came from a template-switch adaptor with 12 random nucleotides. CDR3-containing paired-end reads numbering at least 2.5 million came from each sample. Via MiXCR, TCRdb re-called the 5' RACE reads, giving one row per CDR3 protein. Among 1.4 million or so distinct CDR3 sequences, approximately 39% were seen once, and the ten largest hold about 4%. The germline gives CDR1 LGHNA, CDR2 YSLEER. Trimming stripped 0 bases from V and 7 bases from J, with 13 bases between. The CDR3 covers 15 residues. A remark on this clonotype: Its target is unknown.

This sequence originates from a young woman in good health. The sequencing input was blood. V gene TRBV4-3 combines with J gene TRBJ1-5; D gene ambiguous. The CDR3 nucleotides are TGCGCCAGCAGCCAAGATAAGGGTCCGCACCAGCCCCAGCATTTT. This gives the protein CASSQDKGPHQPQHF.